This TCR beta chain derives from a study of cytomegalovirus exposure and HLA in healthy donors (dated 2017 in TCRdb). A note on the overall study: According to a later analysis, the 120 validation repertoires were produced on the same platform as the roughly 700 repertoires of the first cohort. Besides the first cohort of approximately 670 subjects, a separate validation cohort made up of 95 to 150 different subjects was used. The study aimed to test whether signatures of past pathogen exposure could be identified by cataloging public T cell receptors. To predict cytomegalovirus infection status, the study brought together high-throughput TCR immunosequencing, statistical association of individual TCRs with disease status, and machine learning.

Library creation used the immunoSEQ multiplex PCR assay. The paper's data handling went like this. A statistical classification framework was built for diagnosing cytomegalovirus status from the catalog of TCR beta chain sequences. TCRdb limited this immuneACCESS table to in-frame rearrangements with V and J called. A share of clones is missing; checked studies link under half to unresolved V genes, and the rest is unexplained. V and J calls and clone size come straight from that table; D and trimming were deduced from the DNA. The sample records some 310,000 clones, approximately 85% of which are singletons. Clones ranked in the top ten supply over 0.9% of the sample. Broader findings and caveats from the paper: In vitro tests confirmed that three of the cytomegalovirus-associated TCR beta chains recognize cytomegalovirus antigens. Subsequent analysis determined that TCRs grouped into clusters in the first cohort also showed a tendency toward co-occurrence across the 90 to 150 validation repertoires, and approximately 93% of cluster scores exceeded 0. The study listed 150 to 200 TCR beta chains as associated with cytomegalovirus. In both the original and validation cohorts, the classifier was reported to diagnose cytomegalovirus status with high specificity and sensitivity. All 120 or so repertoires were used to score co-occurrence in the validation cohort in a later analysis, because that analysis had no HLA typing for the cohort. According to the authors, the approach could potentially be generalized to other disease states and immunological phenotypes. Most TCR sequences were observed very rarely across donors, whereas some public TCRs were present in many individuals.

Its CDR3 holds 14 amino acids, cysteine through phenylalanine. Only the CDR3 DNA is retained, 42 bases long and in frame from the first base. CDR1 SEHNR and CDR2 FQNEAQ are derived from the germline V gene (reference sequence). V and J are truncated by 1 base and 9 bases respectively, leaving an intervening sequence of 15 bases. On this clone: Its antigen remains unidentified. Within one base of it there is no much larger clone, and no base qualities were kept.

Separate from the approximately 700-subject first cohort, the validation cohort of around 130 subjects was the group to which the donors belonged. The rearranged chain carries TRBV7-9 and TRBJ1-1; TRBD1 might be the D gene, on 5 matching bases. Material for sequencing was PBMCs. The TCR sequence derives from a man aged 30 to 45 in good health and CMV-seronegative. The CDR3 has the sequence CASSLGGGTEKAFF. The base sequence is TGTGCCAGCAGCTTAGGGGGGGGTACAGAAAAAGCTTTCTTT.